These 11 T cell receptor beta chains share one sample of origin, sequenced in a study of T cell clonality in common variable immunodeficiency. Study-level points and caveats: In common variable immunodeficiency, TCR beta chains reportedly carried fewer deletions and N-nucleotide insertions.

TCRdb's table, derived via immunoSEQ multiplex PCR, lists solely in-frame clones and lacks some. The specimen has about 32,000 clones, none found just once. Antigen specificity for these receptors is unknown. Source material: peripheral blood mononuclear cells. The origin of the receptors is a human donor with common variable immunodeficiency.

As for this clone: The read ends 3 residues before the CDR3 terminus; that terminus is restored from the germline J gene. The J gene is TRBJ1-1, the V gene TRBV7-9, with D possibly matching TRBD1 (5 bases). The V and J ends lost 7 bases and 3 bases respectively, with 9 bases between them. Germline V gene data show CDR1 as SEHNR and CDR2 as FQNEAQ (reference sequence). This CDR3 is built from 12 residues. Partial CDR3 DNA: TGTGCCAGCAAGGGAGGGGACACTGAA. It translates to CASKGGDTE. The whole CDR3 sequence reads CASKGGDTEAFF. The entire variable domain, with the rest obtained from reference TRBV7-9 and TRBJ1-1, is as follows: DTGVSQNPRHKITKRGQNVTFRCDPISEHNRLYWYRQTLGQGPEFLTYFQNEAQLEKSRLLSDRFSAERPKGSFSTLEIQRTEQGDSAMYLCASKGGDTEAFFGQGTRLTVV.

A few counts support this clone. The read terminates 3 residues ahead of where the CDR3 ends, so the germline J gene completes it. This chain uses TRBV7-2 with TRBJ2-1, with a tentative D call TRBD2 (6 bases). This CDR3 is 15 amino acids long. CDR1 is SGHTA and CDR2 is FQGNSA in the germline V gene. The V gene lost 5 bases and the J gene lost 9 bases, with 20 bases spanning the gap. Incomplete CDR3 DNA: TGTGCCAGCAGCGAGAGGACTATTGGACTTAGTGAG. Translation: CASSERTIGLSE. The CDR3, in full, reads CASSERTIGLSEQFF.

A note on this clone: With the read ending 3 residues before the CDR3 end, the germline J gene is used to fill in that end. The V gene is TRBV18, the J gene TRBJ1-3; D gene uncertain. The CDR3 totals 16 residues. Trimming took off 3 bases at V and 4 bases at J, with 16 bases between the two ends. The germline V gene has CDR1 KGHSH and CDR2 LQKENI. The CDR3 sequence: CASSPVEPAYGNTIYF. CDR3 DNA, as far as it was read: TGTGCCAGCTCACCTGTTGAGCCCGCTTACGGAAACACC.

As for this clone: The read halts 3 residues ahead of the CDR3 end, with the missing end drawn from the germline J gene. The chain has TRBV2 and TRBJ1-4, with a weak D call TRBD1 (5 bases). The germline gives CDR1 SNHLY, CDR2 FYNNEI. The CDR3 covers 14 residues. Trimming removed 4 bases from V and 8 bases from J, with 14 bases in between. The sequenced part of the CDR3 DNA is TGTGCCAGCAGTGGAGGGGCGTCATCGGAAAAA. Protein: CASSGGASSEK. The whole CDR3 sequence is CASSGGASSEKLFF.

In this sample, this clone turned up a few times. The sequence runs out 3 residues before the end of the CDR3; the remainder is reconstructed from the germline J gene. This chain links TRBV6-2 or TRBV6-3 with TRBJ1-1; D ambiguous. This CDR3 is built from 14 residues. Germline CDR1 reads MNHEY; CDR2 reads SVGEGT. V was clipped by 6 bases and J by 1 base, with 12 bases between them. The covered CDR3 bases are TGTGCCAGCAGCTTTAACGACAAGAACACTGAA. It translates to CASSFNDKNTE. The entire CDR3 protein reads CASSFNDKNTEAFF.

This clone was found many times. The read gets to within 3 residues of the CDR3 end, and the germline J gene fills in the rest. This sequence joins TRBV7-9 and TRBJ2-1; D is uncertain. Germline V gene lookup returns CDR1 SEHNR and CDR2 FQNEAQ (reference sequence). The CDR3 is 14 residues long. V lost 3 bases, J lost 6 bases, and 12 bases lay in between. CDR3 DNA, as far as it was read: TGTGCCAGCAGCTTTGGCCAGACTGTCAATGAG. It yields the protein CASSFGQTVNE. The entire CDR3 sequence reads CASSFGQTVNEQFF.

In regard to this clone: The CDR3 end is not reached by the read, which stops 3 residues before it; the germline J gene fills it in. This rearrangement joins TRBV7-8 to TRBJ2-3, with TRBD2 matching over 11 bases. The ends lost 6 bases at V and 1 base at J; junction bases unmatched: 3. Germline V gives CDR1 SGHVS, CDR2 FQNEAQ. The CDR3 has 15 residues. The chain's CDR3 is CASSYSGGGTDTQYF. CDR3 bases read: TGTGCCAGCAGTTATAGCGGGGGGGGCACAGATACG.

Comment on this clone: The read terminates 3 residues ahead of where the CDR3 ends, so the germline J gene completes it. V gene TRBV7-9 combines with J gene TRBJ2-7; a weak D match, TRBD1 (6 bases). The CDR3 has 14 amino acids. With 5 bases removed from V and 2 bases from J, the gap between germline ends came to 13 bases. Germline V lookup: CDR1 SEHNR, CDR2 FQNEAQ (reference sequence). Partial CDR3 DNA: TGTGCCAGCAGCCCGTCAGGGGTCCCCTACGAG. Encoded protein: CASSPSGVPYE. The full CDR3 sequence reads CASSPSGVPYEQYF.

Notes on this clone: The CDR3 is cut off 3 residues early in the read; its end comes from the germline J gene. The chain is built from TRBV19 and TRBJ1-1; no definite D call. Germline V gives CDR1 LNHDA, CDR2 SQIVND (reference sequence). The CDR3 has 13 amino acids. V lost 1 base, J lost 3 bases, and 6 bases lay in between. CDR3 bases read: TGTGCCAGTAGTATAGGACGGGACACTGAA. It translates to CASSIGRDTE. The entire CDR3 protein reads CASSIGRDTEAFF.

Only a few counts were recorded for this clone. Read coverage stops 3 residues before the CDR3 terminus; the germline J gene supplies the remainder. V gene TRBV11-3 combines with J gene TRBJ2-2; D may be TRBD1 (5 bases). Trimming stripped 1 base from V and 8 bases from J, with 11 bases between. Per the germline V gene, CDR1 is SGHNT and CDR2 is YENEEA. The length of the CDR3 is 14 residues. CDR3 DNA (partial): TGTGCCAGCAGCTTAGGACAGTTCGGAGGGGAG. Translation gives CASSLGQFGGE. From start to end, the CDR3 is CASSLGQFGGELFF. Combining the CDR3 with reference TRBV11-3 and TRBJ2-2 gives the whole variable domain EAGVVQSPRYKIIEKKQPVAFWCNPISGHNTLYWYLQNLGQGPELLIRYENEEAVDDSQLPKDRFSAERLKGVDSTLKIQPAELGDSAVYLCASSLGQFGGELFFGEGSRLTVL.

This clone was seen more than once but under ten times. The part of the CDR3 DNA that was read is TGTGCCAGTAGTATGGACTACGGAGCCTACGAG. Amino acids: CASSMDYGAYE. The CDR3, in full, reads CASSMDYGAYEQYF. The V gene is TRBV19, the J gene TRBJ2-7; the D gene is possibly TRBD2 (6 bases). Read coverage stops 3 residues before the CDR3 terminus; the germline J gene supplies the remainder. Germline assignment: CDR1 LNHDA and CDR2 SQIVND (reference sequence). Deletions cut 3 bases from V and 2 bases from J, with 11 bases between. The CDR3 contains 14 residues.